The clone carrying this T cell receptor beta chain has only a few counts. Its antigen is unidentified. The CDR3 runs 15 residues. In germline, CDR1 is GTSNPN, CDR2 SVGIG (reference sequence). V dropped 0 bases and J dropped 6 bases, with 15 bases sitting between them. This record belongs to a study of cytomegalovirus exposure and HLA in healthy donors. Notes on the study in general: In a later analysis, most CMV-associated TCR beta chains appeared HLA-restricted. The sole available immune exposure information was CMV serostatus.

PCR involved 60 Vbeta and 13 Jbeta primers. Data came from immunoSEQ multiplex PCR; TCRdb stores just in-frame clones and leaves some out. The profile shows 200,000 to 250,000 clones, more than 60% of them singletons. The genes are TRBV30 and TRBJ1-3; D is possibly TRBD1 (5 bases). Sequencing used PBMCs. The sequence derives from a woman younger than 45 in good health and CMV-seronegative. The CDR3 protein is CAWSVRRVYENTIYF. The CDR3 DNA sequence: TGTGCCTGGAGTGTACGCAGGGTGTATGAAAACACCATATATTTT.